This T cell receptor beta chain was identified during a study of T cells in Graves' hyperthyroidism and ophthalmopathy (dated by TCRdb to the late 2010s). Looking at the study overall: Peripheral blood was collected at initial diagnosis, before any treatment. A discovery cohort of fewer than 110 patients, about 40 with Graves' ophthalmopathy and 55 to 60 with stable Graves' hyperthyroidism, was used to find distinguishing TCR V-J signatures. In addition, the study compared T-cell repertoires in thyroid tissue and in blood from about 6 Graves' hyperthyroidism patients. The 100 or so discovery patients were randomly divided into training and test sets at a 7:3 ratio. The paper reports TCR Vbeta CDR3 sequencing of approximately 140 peripheral blood samples: approximately 43 ophthalmopathy, under 80 hyperthyroidism and 17 progressor patients. After sampling, hyperthyroidism patients received methimazole starting at 30 mg daily, and ophthalmopathy patients received high-dose intravenous methylprednisolone. Prospective prediction of ophthalmopathy was tested in an independent validation cohort of approximately 18 hyperthyroidism patients and 15 to 17 patients who later progressed to ophthalmopathy. The paper's findings and limits, for the study overall: Sample size was not statistically predetermined, and investigators were not blinded to group allocation. During validation, the model predicted progression to ophthalmopathy a median of around six months ahead of onset, with 70.59% sensitivity and 72.22% specificity. A model built on a 13 V-J signature distinguished ophthalmopathy from stable hyperthyroidism, reaching 85% to 90% sensitivity and 81% to 83% specificity in cross-validation and 80%/75% in testing. Most expanded thyroid clonotypes (frequency above 0.001) were also detected in blood, a finding suggesting that blood repertoires may reflect thyroid immune responses.

The TCR beta CDR3 regions were amplified from the RNA transcripts. For the first round of RT-PCR on the TCR CDR3, the HTBI primer set was used together with the Qiagen OneStep RT-PCR kit. Libraries were constructed in a second round of multiplex PCR, after which size selection and purification were carried out. Sequencing of the libraries was done on an Illumina HiSeq2000 using paired-end 100 bp reads. Processing in the source paper ran as follows. SOAPnuke was used to process the raw data, throwing out any read that contained adapters or uncalled bases, had a mean Phred below 15, or lacked an exact constant-primer or identifier match. High-quality paired reads were merged with COPE v1.2.5, and unique nucleotide sequences were defined as clonotypes. MiTCR v1.1 was used to align the clonotypes against IMGT TRBV, TRBD and TRBJ reference segments. Only V-J combinations with frequency above 0.0001, covering about 99% of repertoires, were analysed. A TCS score was defined as the ratio between F50 (clonal expansion) and ExV (chaos), using BLOSUM62-based TCRdist between CDR3 peptides within each V-J. Welch's t-statistics and random forest reduced just over 500 V-J features to about 12, which were used in a naive Bayes classifier (R e1071). TCRdb cleaned the public reads at Q25 with fastp, built clones with MiXCR and kept in-frame beta chains. A single entry per CDR3 protein holds the most common genes and DNA from its merged rows. TCRdb, rather than the study authors, made the V and J calls. The table for this sample lists approximately 720,000 distinct CDR3 sequences; around 19% of them were counted only once. The ten largest clones take up over 15% of the sample.

The CDR3 spans 17 residues, from the cysteine through the phenylalanine. The only DNA kept is the CDR3, 51 bases in frame from the first base. Clipping removes 4 bases from V and 8 bases from J, with 15 as the unmatched junction base count. The germline V gene supplies CDR1 SGHTS and CDR2 YDEGEE. Concerning this clonotype: What antigen it recognizes has not been identified. No quality values exist for individual bases; no much larger clone is one base distant.

Hyperthyroidism patients were newly diagnosed, with disease duration under 2 months, and aged 18 to 65 years. Patients with uncontrolled infections, other autoimmune diseases, pregnancy or lactation were excluded. Diagnoses were based on clinical symptoms, serum thyroxine and TRAb, thyroid ultrasound and orbital computed tomography. Blood from progressor patients was collected at the time of first diagnosis with hyperthyroidism, before any ophthalmopathy symptoms had appeared. Ficoll-Paque density gradient centrifugation was used to isolate PBMCs from under 11 ml of fresh peripheral blood. Progressor patients were first diagnosed with Graves' hyperthyroidism and then developed ophthalmopathy during follow-up. Total RNA was extracted using Trizol reagent, and RNA quality was assessed on an Agilent 2100 Bioanalyzer.

Material: blood. The TCR sequence derives from a woman in her fifties or sixties with Graves' hyperthyroidism that later progressed to Graves' ophthalmopathy. The rearrangement joined TRBV5-8 to TRBJ2-1; 10 central nucleotides agree with TRBD1. The base sequence is TGTGCCAGCAGCAGAAGATTGGGGACAGGGGCGCCCGATGAGCAGTTCTTC. It is translated as CASSRRLGTGAPDEQFF. Supplemented by the reference TRBV5-8 and TRBJ2-1 proteins around the CDR3, the complete variable domain is EAGVTQSPTHLIKTRGQQATLRCSPISGHTSVYWYQQALGLGLQFLLWYDEGEERNRGNFPPRFSGRQFPNYSSELNVNALELEDSALYLCASSRRLGTGAPDEQFFGPGTRLTVL.